The sequence of this T cell receptor beta chain was determined in a study of T cell responses to AZD1222 COVID-19 vaccine. Findings and limits, study-wide: Dominant CD4 TCR responses targeted spike regions 160-218 and 743-854. Repertoires in all cases were sampled only once the peak T cell response had passed. Reportedly, nearly half the spike-specific TCRs target unmutated variant regions.

Using immunoSEQ multiplex PCR, the repertoire was profiled, and TCRdb retains in-frame clones only, with some absent. Of 95,000 to 110,000 clones in the sample, 88% were seen once. Deletions cut 3 bases from V and 0 bases from J, with 12 bases between. Looked up from germline, CDR1 is SGHTA and CDR2 is FQGNSA. CDR3 length: 16 amino acids. Notes on this clone: Its specificity is not known.

The chain is built from TRBV7-2 and TRBJ2-1; D is ambiguous. The sample was peripheral blood, taken on day 0 of AZD1222 vaccination. The clonotype was recovered from an adult in good health. The DNA for the CDR3 is TGTGCCAGCAGCTTCTTGGCGGTGGGCTCCTACAATGAGCAGTTCTTC. This gives the protein CASSFLAVGSYNEQFF.